These T cell receptor beta chains were read from a single sample in a study of T cell repertoires in cytomegalovirus infection. Each CDR3 protein gets one entry after TCRdb re-called the reads with MiXCR. The sample has just over 300,000 distinct CDR3 sequences, roughly 17% seen once. The sequenced material came from PBMCs. The receptors shown here come from a human donor in good health (CMV status not recorded). Some clones in this sample may be carry-over from other donors' samples. The CDR3 runs from the conserved cysteine through the conserved F or W. A D gene is named only where the DNA matches it firmly. Rows may omit the clone size; those that give it use once, few, many or a size class.

abundance	v_gene	d_gene	j_gene	CDR3nt	CDR3aa
many	TRBV19	TRBD1	TRBJ1-2	TGTGCCAGTAGTGTGGACAGGGTATACTCTGGCTACACCTTC	CASSVDRVYSGYTF
many	TRBV7-2	.	TRBJ1-1	TGTGCCAGCAGCCCCGGGGGGGCACGGACTGAAGCTTTCTTT	CASSPGGARTEAFF
few	TRBV11-3	.	TRBJ2-1	TGTGCCAGCAGCTTAGATGGGGGGCTGAAGCAGTTCTTC	CASSLDGGLKQFF
.	TRBV6-2/TRBV6-3	.	TRBJ2-1	TGTGCCAGCAGCCCCCTAAGCCGGACGCAGTTCTTC	CASSPLSRTQFF
.	TRBV28	.	TRBJ2-7	TGTGCCAGCAGTAATCGACAGGACCCCTACGAGCAGTACTTC	CASSNRQDPYEQYF
.	TRBV4-1	.	TRBJ1-1	TGCGCCAGCAGCCAAGATTTCTTACCACTTGATGAAGCTTTCTTT	CASSQDFLPLDEAFF
many	TRBV11-1	.	TRBJ1-2	TGTGCCAGCAGCTTATCTCGGGAATATGGCTACACCTTC	CASSLSREYGYTF
.	TRBV6-5	TRBD1	TRBJ2-7	TGTGCCAGCAGTTACTCGGGACAGGGTTTCGACGAGCAGTACTTC	CASSYSGQGFDEQYF
few	TRBV28	TRBD1	TRBJ1-2	TGTGCCAGCAGGGGAGGACAGGGACTAACTGGGGGCTACACCTTC	CASRGGQGLTGGYTF
many	TRBV7-2	TRBD1	TRBJ1-1	TGTGCCAGCAGCTTATGGCCGGGGGCGACAGGGCAGAACACTGAAGCTTTCTTT	CASSLWPGATGQNTEAFF
.	TRBV4-1	TRBD1	TRBJ2-1	TGCGCCAGCAGCCAAGTTTGGTCAGGGGGCTACAATGAGCAGTTCTTC	CASSQVWSGGYNEQFF
many	TRBV7-9	.	TRBJ1-4	TGTGCCAGCAGCTTGGACCTTTATGAAAAACTGTTTTTT	CASSLDLYEKLFF
.	TRBV7-2	.	TRBJ1-1	TGTGCCACCTGCCGGGACAACGGGGAAACTGAAGCTTTCTTT	CATCRDNGETEAFF
few	TRBV19	TRBD2	TRBJ2-1	TGTGCCAGTAGTATCTTGGGCGGACTAGCGGGCCCGGAGCAGTTCTTC	CASSILGGLAGPEQFF
many	TRBV11-2	.	TRBJ1-2	TGTGCCAGCAGCTCGCGGAGGGCACCCTCTAACTATGGCTACACCTTC	CASSSRRAPSNYGYTF
many	TRBV7-2	.	TRBJ1-1	TGTGCCAGCAGCTACCTACAGGTCGACACTGAAGCTTTCTTT	CASSYLQVDTEAFF
many	TRBV12-5	TRBD1	TRBJ1-1	TGTGCTAGTGGTTCGACAGGGGGTGTTCTTCTTGAAGCTTTCTTT	CASGSTGGVLLEAFF
.	TRBV4-2	.	TRBJ1-5	TGTGCCAGCAGCCAAGGACAGAGCCCTTTCAATCAGCCCCAGCATTTT	CASSQGQSPFNQPQHF
.	TRBV20-1	TRBD1	TRBJ2-7	TGCAGTGCTGGTATCCGGGACAGGGGGTCATACGAGCAGTACTTC	CSAGIRDRGSYEQYF
few	TRBV6-2/TRBV6-3	.	TRBJ2-1	TGTGCCAGCCGCCGCCAGAGTTCCGAGCAGAATGAGCAGTTCTTC	CASRRQSSEQNEQFF
.	TRBV7-6	.	TRBJ2-3	TGTGCCAGCAGCCCCCTGAGTGCCACCGATACGCAGTATTTT	CASSPLSATDTQYF
few	TRBV6-2/TRBV6-3	.	TRBJ2-2	TGTGCCAGCACCTCTAACACCGGGGAGCTGTTTTTT	CASTSNTGELFF
.	TRBV7-2	.	TRBJ2-2	TGTGCCAGCAGCTTAGTTTGGGGGACCGGGGAGCTGTTTTTT	CASSLVWGTGELFF
few	TRBV19	.	TRBJ1-5	TGTGCCAGTAGTATAGCCCTAATCGGTCAGGGTCGCAATCAGCCCCAGCATTTT	CASSIALIGQGRNQPQHF
many	TRBV12-3/TRBV12-4	.	TRBJ2-3	TGTGCCAGCAGGGGGGACTGGCACACAGATACGCAGTATTTT	CASRGDWHTDTQYF
.	TRBV7-2	TRBD1	TRBJ1-1	TGTGCCAGCAGCTTACAGGGACAGGGGTTTAGCACTGAAGCTTTCTTT	CASSLQGQGFSTEAFF
few	TRBV4-1	TRBD1	TRBJ2-2	TGCGCCAGCAGCCAAAATACAATCAGGGGGATCGGGGAGCTGTTTTTT	CASSQNTIRGIGELFF
.	TRBV5-1	TRBD1	TRBJ1-1	TGCGCCAGCAGCTTTTCGGACGGGACAGTTCGTAAAACTGAAGCTTTCTTT	CASSFSDGTVRKTEAFF
.	TRBV2	.	TRBJ1-6	TGTGCCAGCAGAACAAGGACGGGGAATTCACCCCTCCACTTT	CASRTRTGNSPLHF
many	TRBV7-9	.	TRBJ1-1	TGTGCCAGCAGCGTTGGGATGGGGGCGGACACTGAAGCTTTCTTT	CASSVGMGADTEAFF
many	TRBV4-1	.	TRBJ2-3	TGCGCCAGCAGCCAAGTGCTAGCGCCTAGCACAGATACGCAGTATTTT	CASSQVLAPSTDTQYF
.	TRBV11-2	TRBD1	TRBJ2-2	TGTGCCAGCAGTCGACGTGGGACAGGGGGATCCGGGGAGCTGTTTTTT	CASSRRGTGGSGELFF
many	TRBV11-1	TRBD2	TRBJ2-1	TGTGCCAGCAGCTCCGGGACCGGACGCGGCTTGGGGGGGAACTACAATGAGCAGTTCTTC	CASSSGTGRGLGGNYNEQFF
few	TRBV24-1	TRBD2	TRBJ2-2	TGTGCCACCAGTGATCAATTAGCGGGGGACACCGGGGAGCTGTTTTTT	CATSDQLAGDTGELFF
few	TRBV29-1	.	TRBJ2-7	TGCAGCGTCACCGGGAGCTCCTACTACGAGCAGTACTTC	CSVTGSSYYEQYF
.	TRBV5-1	.	TRBJ2-7	TGCGCCAGCAGCTTAATCACCGGGACGATCGACGAGCAGTACTTC	CASSLITGTIDEQYF
.	TRBV28	.	TRBJ2-5	TGTGCCAGCAGTAGAACTAGGACAGAAGAGACCCAGTACTTC	CASSRTRTEETQYF
.	TRBV29-1	TRBD1	TRBJ1-2	TGCAGCGGCGGGGACAGGGTCGAAAACTATGATGGCTACACCTTC	CSGGDRVENYDGYTF
once	TRBV2	.	TRBJ2-3	TGTGCCAGCAGTGAGGAGGCCAGAAATACGCAGTATTTT	CASSEEARNTQYF
few	TRBV6-1	TRBD2	TRBJ2-3	TGTGCCAGCAGCCTGACTAGCGGGGCCGGGGATACGCAGTATTTT	CASSLTSGAGDTQYF
.	TRBV7-9	.	TRBJ2-4	TGTGCCAGCAGTTCAAAGGGGGGGGCCGCCCTCATAGCCAAAAACATTCAGTACTTC	CASSSKGGAALIAKNIQYF
many	TRBV7-2	TRBD2	TRBJ2-5	TGTGCCAGCAGCTTAGGTGGTTCTAGCGGCGAGACCCAGTACTTC	CASSLGGSSGETQYF
many	TRBV7-6	TRBD2	TRBJ2-1	TGTGCCAGCAGCTTAGCCTTAGCGGGGGTCGATGAGCAGTTCTTC	CASSLALAGVDEQFF
.	TRBV7-3	.	TRBJ2-2	TGTGCCAGCAGTCCGGACTACTCGAACACCGGGGAGCTGTTTTTT	CASSPDYSNTGELFF
many	TRBV4-2	.	TRBJ1-6	TGTGCCAGCAGCGAGGTGGAGGGGAGTGCACGTTCACCCCTCCACTTT	CASSEVEGSARSPLHF
many	TRBV7-3	TRBD2	TRBJ2-3	TGTGCCAGCAGCCTAGCGGGGGGGAGCACAGATACGCAGTATTTT	CASSLAGGSTDTQYF
many	TRBV12-3/TRBV12-4	TRBD1	TRBJ1-4	TGTGCCAGCAGTCTTGCGACAGGGCGTAATGAAAAACTGTTTTTT	CASSLATGRNEKLFF
.	TRBV7-6	.	TRBJ2-1	TGTGCCAGCAGCTTAGCGGAGTTTGGACCAGGGACTGTTTACGTGTACAATGAGCAGTTCTTC	CASSLAEFGPGTVYVYNEQFF
.	TRBV6-2/TRBV6-3	.	TRBJ2-2	TGTGCCAGCAGTGGAAACACCGGGGAGCTGTTTTTT	CASSGNTGELFF
few	TRBV9	TRBD1	TRBJ2-7	TGTGCCAGCAGCGTGGGACAGGGGGCCTCGTACGAGCAGTACTTC	CASSVGQGASYEQYF
.	TRBV5-5	TRBD1	TRBJ2-7	TGTGCCAGCAGCTTGGCCGTAGGACAGGGATCCTACGAGCAGTACTTC	CASSLAVGQGSYEQYF
once	TRBV7-4	.	TRBJ2-1	TGTGCCAGCAGCCCCAGGACACAAATGGGATACAATGAGCAGTTCTTC	CASSPRTQMGYNEQFF
.	TRBV19	TRBD1	TRBJ2-7	TGTGCCAGTAGTATTACGATCTTCGGGGCAGGGGGACCCTACGAGCAGTACTTC	CASSITIFGAGGPYEQYF
.	TRBV5-6	.	TRBJ2-5	TGTGCCAGCAGCTTGGGTGGGGAAAACAGCTACGAGACCCAGTACTTC	CASSLGGENSYETQYF
many	TRBV7-2	TRBD1	TRBJ1-1	TGTGCCAGCAGCGAACAGGGACAGGGAAACACTGAAGCTTTCTTT	CASSEQGQGNTEAFF
.	TRBV24-1	.	TRBJ1-1	TGTGCCACCACCCCGGACAGGAACACTGAAGCTTTCTTT	CATTPDRNTEAFF
many	TRBV11-2	.	TRBJ1-5	TGTGCCAGCAGCTTTGGGGGGATCGGTCAGCCCCAGCATTTT	CASSFGGIGQPQHF
many	TRBV19	.	TRBJ1-1	TGTGCCACCTCTTTACAGGGTGTTACGGTAGCCACTGAAGCTTTCTTT	CATSLQGVTVATEAFF
many	TRBV7-2	TRBD1	TRBJ2-1	TGTGCCAGCAGCTTCAGGACAGGGGGCGCTTATAACAATGAGCAGTTCTTC	CASSFRTGGAYNNEQFF